This TCR beta chain was sequenced during a study of T cell responses to AZD1222 COVID-19 vaccine. Study observations and caveats: Among those given AZD1222, only five or six were seropositive at baseline.

Generated by immunoSEQ multiplex PCR, the TCRdb table keeps only in-frame clones and is missing some. The table records about 120,000 clones, around 88% of them present only once. Comments on this clone: Its antigen is currently unknown.

Germline assignment: CDR1 SGHAT and CDR2 FQDESV (reference sequence). Trimming cost V 1 base and J 7 bases, with 15 bases left between them. CDR3 length: 15 residues. V usage is TRBV11-1 and J usage is TRBJ2-3; D is undetermined. This clonotype was obtained from an adult in good health. The sequenced sample was peripheral blood, obtained on day 0 of AZD1222 vaccination. In DNA form, the CDR3 reads TGTGCCAGCAGCTTAGTCCGAGACGCAGGTTATACGCAGTATTTT. The encoded protein is CASSLVRDAGYTQYF.